This T cell receptor (beta chain) derives from a study of cytomegalovirus exposure and HLA in healthy donors. As concerns this clone: Its antigen is still unknown.

Researchers ran the PCR with 60 Vbeta and 13 Jbeta primers. Generated by immunoSEQ multiplex PCR, the TCRdb table keeps only in-frame clones and is missing some. Counted here are about 130,000 clones, approximately 80% occurring once; the ten biggest clones make up approximately 11%. Germline V gives CDR1 GTSNPN, CDR2 SVGIG (reference sequence). The CDR3 runs 15 residues. Whole-study results and caveats: Prior analysis indicated that the majority of TCR beta V segments exhibited productivity approximately 87% or approximately 30% of the time.

This TCR was recovered from a male donor in good health and CMV-seropositive. Sequencing was done on a sample of PBMCs. This chain links TRBV30 with TRBJ2-5, with D perhaps matching TRBD1 (6 bases). The J call may be mistaken, given a closer DNA end match to TRBJ2-7. Here the CDR3 DNA reads TGTGCCTGGAGTACACGACAGGCGTACGGAGGCGAGCAGTACTTC. This gives the protein CAWSTRQAYGGEQYF.